Following are 10 T cell receptor beta chains from one sample sequenced in a study of shared clonotypes between healthy human individuals (dated by TCRdb to 2018 to 2021). Receptor amplification or capture employed the immunoSEQ multiplex PCR assay. TCRdb retrieved this table from immuneACCESS and kept in-frame rearrangements only. Not all clones are present; in checked studies, unresolved V genes account for under half, and no reason is known for the remainder. The sample profile shows a few hundred thousand clones; just over 75% of them were found once. 12% of the sample is in the top ten clones. The sequenced material came from PBMCs. These receptors were collected from a woman aged 40 to 49 in good health. Some clones in this sample may be carry-over from other donors' samples.

The chain has TRBV30 and TRBJ1-4, with 9 bases identical to TRBD1. Germline V gene lookup returns CDR1 GTSNPN and CDR2 SVGIG (reference sequence). Unmatched junction bases numbered 3, after V lost 8 bases and J lost 5 bases. The length of the CDR3 is 12 residues. The CDR3 reads CAQDRGNEKLFF. CDR3 nucleotide sequence: TGTGCCCAGGACAGGGGAAATGAAAAACTGTTTTTT. The full variable domain, its missing parts supplied by reference TRBV30 and TRBJ1-4, is SQTIHQWPATLVQPVGSPLSLECTVEGTSNPNLYWYRQAAGRGLQLLFYSVGIGQISSEVPQNLSASRPQDRQFILSSKKLLLSDSGFYLCAQDRGNEKLFFGSGTQLSVL.

V and J are TRBV5-6 and TRBJ2-7; D remains ambiguous. CDR3 length equals 12 residues. Looked up from germline, CDR1 is SGHDT and CDR2 is YYEEEE. The germline V and J ends were trimmed by 4 bases and 4 bases, with 9 bases remaining between them. The CDR3 DNA is TGTGCCAGCAGCAGAGGACCATACGAGCAGTACTTC. It translates to CASSRGPYEQYF.

As to this clone: A much larger clone differs from this one at a single base, so this may be a read error. Other DNA variants within this sample encode the same CDR3. The chain recombines TRBV6-5 with TRBJ2-7; possible D gene TRBD2, 6 bases. Per germline, CDR1 MNHEY and CDR2 SVGAGI. The CDR3 runs 14 residues. Here the CDR3 DNA reads TGTGCCAGCACCGCGGGGTATCCCATCTACGAGCAGTACTTT. Protein product: CASTAGYPIYEQYF.

V usage is TRBV10-3 and J usage is TRBJ2-5; 10 bases are a match to TRBD1. CDR3 size: 15 residues. Germline V lookup: CDR1 ENHRY, CDR2 SYGVKD. V dropped 3 bases and J dropped 5; count of bases not matched to a gene: 6. CDR3 region: CAISERQGAGETQYF. Here the CDR3 DNA reads TGTGCCATCAGTGAACGACAGGGGGCGGGGGAGACCCAGTACTTC.

The V gene is TRBV5-1, the J gene TRBJ1-3; D call uncertain. Trimming removed 2 bases at V and 0 bases at J, with 9 bases between. CDR3 length equals 15 residues. Germline V lookup: CDR1 SGHRS, CDR2 YFSETQ. The CDR3 here is CASSFDGHSGNTIYF. CDR3 nucleotides: TGCGCCAGCAGCTTCGACGGGCACTCTGGAAACACCATATATTTT.

The chain carries TRBV2 and TRBJ2-3; the D is unclear. V lost 7 bases and J lost 0, with 11 bases in between. The CDR3 runs to 14 residues. Per the germline V gene, CDR1 is SNHLY and CDR2 is FYNNEI. CDR3 DNA sequence: TGTGCCAGCATTTTTGGCGCTAGCACAGATACGCAGTATTTT. Translation gives CASIFGASTDTQYF. Filled out from reference TRBV2 and TRBJ2-3, the complete variable domain reads EPEVTQTPSHQVTQMGQEVILRCVPISNHLYFYWYRQILGQKVEFLVSFYNNEISEKSEIFDDQFSVERPDGSNFTLKIRSTKLEDSAMYFCASIFGASTDTQYFGPGTRLTVL.

CDR3 sequence (DNA): TGTGCAAGTCGCTTAGCACGGGGAGGGAGCACAGATACGCAGTATTTT. As protein: CASRLARGGSTDTQYF. V gene TRBV12-2 combines with J gene TRBJ2-3; TRBD2, as called in the table, went unchecked against the DNA. TRBV12-2 represents a pseudogene. The CDR3 is 16 residues long.

The chain joins TRBV6-5 to TRBJ2-7; D not resolved. Germline assignment: CDR1 MNHEY and CDR2 SVGAGI. V lost 2 bases, J lost 3 bases, and 8 bases lay in between. This CDR3 spans 13 amino acids. The chain's CDR3 is CASSYSTRYEQYF. CDR3 bases: TGTGCCAGCAGTTACAGTACCCGCTACGAGCAGTACTTC.

The gene calls are TRBV29-1 and TRBJ2-1, with D maybe TRBD2 (6 bases). The CDR3 has 13 amino acids. V lost 7 bases to trimming and J lost 10 bases, with 20 bases between them. In germline, CDR1 is SQVTM, CDR2 ANQGSEA. The CDR3 bases are TGCAGCGAGAGCGGGCCTAACAGAAACGAGCAGTTCTTC. It yields the protein CSESGPNRNEQFF.

In this sample, this clone turned up many times. The chain couples TRBV7-3 to TRBJ2-6; D gene unclear. V dropped 0 bases and J dropped 1 base, with 7 bases sitting between them. The germline V gene has CDR1 SGHTA and CDR2 FQGTGA. This CDR3 has 16 residues. The CDR3 sequence: CASSLTASSGANVLTF. The CDR3 DNA sequence: TGTGCCAGCAGCTTAACAGCTAGTTCTGGGGCCAACGTCCTGACTTTC.